The present T cell receptor (beta chain) was sequenced within a study of blood T cells in healthy people across ages. The CDR3 has 16 amino acids. Germline CDR1 and CDR2: SEHNR and FQNEAQ (reference sequence). The trim removed 0 bases at V and 3 bases at J, leaving 5 bases unmatched. This clonotype was counted a single time. Its target is not known. Broader study findings: Possibly, changes in expanded clonotypes were confounded because donor CMV status was unknown.

The second PCR ran 7 to 11 cycles with a sample-barcoded 5' primer and J-beta primers. Tagging of each cDNA molecule was performed by a template-switch adaptor with 12 random nucleotides. All samples yielded 3 million or more CDR3-containing paired-end reads. MiXCR was run by TCRdb on the 5' RACE reads, yielding one entry per CDR3 protein. The profile shows around 1,000,000 distinct CDR3 sequences, 20% to 25% of them singletons. Another study also made use of these data, one on T cells of mothers and their children. That study reports: For the second PCR, the M1S primer put in sample barcodes and 2-4 random nucleotides.

Sequenced sample: blood. The chain combines TRBV7-9 with TRBJ2-1, with 7 bases that match TRBD2. The source is a girl aged 2-10 years in good health. CDR3 amino acids: CASSLARLADYNEQFF. CDR3 DNA: TGTGCCAGCAGCTTAGCGCGACTAGCTGACTACAATGAGCAGTTCTTC.